This T cell receptor beta chain is from a study of blood T cell repertoires in COVID-19. On the study more broadly: Acute and convalescent COVID-19 specimens originated in the United States, Italy and Spain. T cells, B-cell-depleted T cells, or PBMCs supplied cDNA or gDNA.

Trimming removed 1 base from V and 2 bases from J, with 10 bases in between. CDR1 is SGHRS and CDR2 is YFSETQ in the germline V gene. This CDR3 is built from 15 residues. Authors' processing steps: Reference gene primer amplification yielded estimated nucleated cell counts. Using immunoSEQ multiplex PCR, the repertoire was profiled, and TCRdb retains in-frame clones only, with some absent. V and J calls and clone size are copied from that table; D and trimming were computed from the DNA. The data show 200,000 to 300,000 clones, about 90% seen once. The sequence was obtained from a woman aged 25 to 39 who had recovered from COVID-19. This chain connects TRBV5-1 to TRBJ1-5; D is undetermined. The sequenced sample consisted of peripheral blood. CDR3 coding DNA: TGCGCCAGCAGCTTGTGGGGAGCGGGCAATCAGCCCCAGCATTTT. Amino acids: CASSLWGAGNQPQHF. Looking up the rest from reference TRBV5-1 and TRBJ1-5 gives the full variable domain: KAGVTQTPRYLIKTRGQQVTLSCSPISGHRSVSWYQQTPGQGLQFLFEYFSETQRNKGNFPGRFSGRQFSNSRSEMNVSTLELGDSALYLCASSLWGAGNQPQHFGDGTRLSIL.